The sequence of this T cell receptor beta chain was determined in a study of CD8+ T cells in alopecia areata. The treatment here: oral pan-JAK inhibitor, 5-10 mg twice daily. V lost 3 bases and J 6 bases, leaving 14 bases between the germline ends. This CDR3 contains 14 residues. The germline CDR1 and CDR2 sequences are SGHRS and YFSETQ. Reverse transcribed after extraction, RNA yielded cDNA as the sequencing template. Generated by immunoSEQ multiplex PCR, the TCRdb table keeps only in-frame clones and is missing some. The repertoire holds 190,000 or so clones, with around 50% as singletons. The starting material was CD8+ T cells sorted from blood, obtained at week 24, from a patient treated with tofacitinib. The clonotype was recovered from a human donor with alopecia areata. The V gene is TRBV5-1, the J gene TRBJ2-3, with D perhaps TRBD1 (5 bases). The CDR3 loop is CASSSPQGMDTQYF. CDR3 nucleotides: TGCGCCAGCAGCTCCCCGCAGGGCATGGATACGCAGTATTTT. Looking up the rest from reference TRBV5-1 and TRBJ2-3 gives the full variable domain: KAGVTQTPRYLIKTRGQQVTLSCSPISGHRSVSWYQQTPGQGLQFLFEYFSETQRNKGNFPGRFSGRQFSNSRSEMNVSTLELGDSALYLCASSSPQGMDTQYFGPGTRLTVL.